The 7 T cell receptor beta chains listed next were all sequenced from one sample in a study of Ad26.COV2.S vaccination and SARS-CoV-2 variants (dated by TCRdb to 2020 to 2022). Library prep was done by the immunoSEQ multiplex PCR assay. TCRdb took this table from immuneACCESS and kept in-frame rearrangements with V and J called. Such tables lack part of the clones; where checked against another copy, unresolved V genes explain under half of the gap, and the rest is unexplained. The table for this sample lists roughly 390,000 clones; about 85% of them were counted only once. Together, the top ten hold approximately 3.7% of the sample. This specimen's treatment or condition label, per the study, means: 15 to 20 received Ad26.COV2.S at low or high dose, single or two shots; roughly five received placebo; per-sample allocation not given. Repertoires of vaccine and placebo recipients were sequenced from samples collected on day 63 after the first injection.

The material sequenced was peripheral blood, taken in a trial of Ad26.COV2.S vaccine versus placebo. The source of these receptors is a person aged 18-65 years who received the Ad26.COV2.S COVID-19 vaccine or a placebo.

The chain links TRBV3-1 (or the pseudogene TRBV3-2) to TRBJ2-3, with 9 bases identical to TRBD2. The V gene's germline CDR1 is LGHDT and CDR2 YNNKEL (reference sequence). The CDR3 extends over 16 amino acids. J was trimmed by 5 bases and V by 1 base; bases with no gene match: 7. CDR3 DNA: TGTGCCAGCAGCCAAGCCGGGACTAGCACCCGAGATACGCAGTATTTT. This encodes CASSQAGTSTRDTQYF.

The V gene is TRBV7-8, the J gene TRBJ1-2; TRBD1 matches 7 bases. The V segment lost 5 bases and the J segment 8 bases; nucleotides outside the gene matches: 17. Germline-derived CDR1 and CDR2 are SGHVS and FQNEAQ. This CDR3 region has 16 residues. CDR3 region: CASSPFRTGVMEGYTF. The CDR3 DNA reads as TGTGCCAGCAGCCCCTTTAGGACAGGCGTGATGGAGGGCTACACCTTC.

CDR3 protein: CASSQGTGVPYEQYF. In DNA form, the CDR3 reads TGCGCCAGCAGCCAAGGGACAGGGGTCCCCTACGAGCAGTACTTC. The J gene is TRBJ2-7, the V gene TRBV4-1; 9 nucleotides match TRBD1. Germline V CDR1 and CDR2: MGHRA, YSYEKL. The CDR3 runs to 15 residues. Trimming removed 1 base from V and 2 bases from J; junction bases left unmatched: 3.

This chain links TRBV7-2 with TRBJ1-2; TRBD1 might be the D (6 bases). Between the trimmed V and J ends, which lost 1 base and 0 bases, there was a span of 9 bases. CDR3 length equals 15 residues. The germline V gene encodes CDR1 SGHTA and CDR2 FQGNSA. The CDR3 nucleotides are TGTGCCAGCAGCTTAGAGACAGGAGCTAACTATGGCTACACCTTC. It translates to CASSLETGANYGYTF.

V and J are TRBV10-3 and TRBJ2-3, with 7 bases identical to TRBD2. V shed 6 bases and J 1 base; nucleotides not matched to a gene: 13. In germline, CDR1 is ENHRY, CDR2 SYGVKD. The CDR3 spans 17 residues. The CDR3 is CAIRVKLRDYRTDTQYF. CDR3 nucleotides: TGTGCCATCAGAGTCAAACTACGGGACTATCGCACAGATACGCAGTATTTT.

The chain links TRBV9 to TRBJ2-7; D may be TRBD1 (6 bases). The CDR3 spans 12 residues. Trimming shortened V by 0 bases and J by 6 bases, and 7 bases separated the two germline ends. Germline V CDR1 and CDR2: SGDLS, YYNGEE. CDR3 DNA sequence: TGTGCCAGCAGCGTAGAAGGGGGCGAGCAGTACTTC. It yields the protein CASSVEGGEQYF.

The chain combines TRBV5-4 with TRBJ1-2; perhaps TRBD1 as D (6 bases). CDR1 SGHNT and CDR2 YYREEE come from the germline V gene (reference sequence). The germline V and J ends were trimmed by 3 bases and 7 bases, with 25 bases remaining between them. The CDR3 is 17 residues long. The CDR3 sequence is CASSSWGFGGKGRGYTF. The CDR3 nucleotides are TGTGCCAGCAGCTCTTGGGGTTTTGGGGGCAAAGGCCGTGGCTACACCTTC.